The 5 T cell receptor beta chains below were found in one sample sequenced in a study of T cells after yellow fever vaccination. TCRdb re-analysed the 5' RACE reads in MiXCR, keeping a single row per CDR3 protein. Here the sample spans nearly 550,000 distinct CDR3 sequences, about 19% being singletons. This specimen was PBMCs, taken 15 days after the yellow fever booster vaccination. All receptors come from a man aged 25-40 years who received the YFV17D yellow fever vaccine.

This clonotype was seen a few times. The rearrangement joins TRBV20-1 to TRBJ2-1, with 7 bases matching TRBD2. Trimming at V came to 1 base and at J to 5 bases, leaving 8 bases not matched to a gene. Germline values: CDR1 DFQATT, CDR2 SNEGSKA (reference sequence). The CDR3 totals 15 residues. This CDR3 reads CSARVDGRIDNEQFF. The CDR3 nucleotides read TGCAGTGCTAGAGTTGACGGGAGGATCGACAATGAGCAGTTCTTC.

This sequence joins TRBV5-1 and TRBJ2-3, with D uncertain. This CDR3 has 12 residues. The V end lost 4 bases, the J end lost 6 bases, and 9 bases lay between the germline ends. CDR1 SGHRS and CDR2 YFSETQ come from the germline V gene. CDR3 DNA sequence: TGCGCCAGCAGCCCGTATTCGGATACGCAGTATTTT. This sequence encodes CASSPYSDTQYF. The full variable domain, completed using reference TRBV5-1 and TRBJ2-3, is KAGVTQTPRYLIKTRGQQVTLSCSPISGHRSVSWYQQTPGQGLQFLFEYFSETQRNKGNFPGRFSGRQFSNSRSEMNVSTLELGDSALYLCASSPYSDTQYFGPGTRLTVL.

This clonotype was counted only a few times. The V and J genes are TRBV7-9 and TRBJ2-5, with a tentative D call TRBD2 (5 bases). The V and J ends lost 5 bases and 4 bases respectively, with 14 bases between them. From germline, CDR1 is SEHNR and CDR2 FQNEAQ (reference sequence). The CDR3 is made up of 14 amino acids. DNA for the CDR3: TGTGCCAGCAGCCCGAAGGGAGAGCTAGAGACCCAGTACTTC. This translates into CASSPKGELETQYF.

Only a few counts were recorded for this clonotype. The chain joins TRBV4-3 to TRBJ2-1; 8 positions agree with TRBD2. Germline loops: CDR1 LGHNA, CDR2 YSLEER. CDR3 length equals 17 residues. V shed 0 bases, J shed 1 base, and the junction held 5 bases outside the gene matches. This chain's CDR3 is CASSQDDSGTSYNEQFF. CDR3 nucleotide sequence: TGCGCCAGCAGCCAAGATGATAGCGGGACTTCCTACAATGAGCAGTTCTTC.

This clonotype was detected many times. CDR3 in amino acids: CSASPLAGAYNEQFF. The CDR3 DNA is TGCAGTGCTAGTCCCCTAGCGGGAGCTTACAATGAGCAGTTCTTC. The gene calls are TRBV20-1 and TRBJ2-1, with TRBD2 matching 10 bases. The CDR3 consists of 15 residues. Losses at the gene ends were 3 bases for V and 4 bases for J; bases not matched to a gene: 6. From germline, CDR1 is DFQATT and CDR2 SNEGSKA (reference sequence).